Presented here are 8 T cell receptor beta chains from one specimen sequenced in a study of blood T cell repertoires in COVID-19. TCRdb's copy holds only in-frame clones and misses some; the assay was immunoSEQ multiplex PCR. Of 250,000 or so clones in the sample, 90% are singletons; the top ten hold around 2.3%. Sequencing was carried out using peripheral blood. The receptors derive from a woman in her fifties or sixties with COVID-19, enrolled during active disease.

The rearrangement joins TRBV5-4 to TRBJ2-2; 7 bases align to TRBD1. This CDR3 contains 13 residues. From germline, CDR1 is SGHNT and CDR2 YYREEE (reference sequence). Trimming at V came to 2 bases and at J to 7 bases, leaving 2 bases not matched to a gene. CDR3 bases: TGTGCCAGCAGCTTACAGGGGCACGGGGAGCTGTTTTTT. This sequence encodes CASSLQGHGELFF.

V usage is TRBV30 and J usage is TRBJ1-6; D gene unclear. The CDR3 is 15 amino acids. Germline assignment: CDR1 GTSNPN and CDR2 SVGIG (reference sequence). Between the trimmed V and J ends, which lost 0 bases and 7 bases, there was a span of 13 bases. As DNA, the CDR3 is TGTGCCTGGAGTGTGGCCAGTAGCAAGAATTCACCCCTCCACTTT. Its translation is CAWSVASSKNSPLHF.

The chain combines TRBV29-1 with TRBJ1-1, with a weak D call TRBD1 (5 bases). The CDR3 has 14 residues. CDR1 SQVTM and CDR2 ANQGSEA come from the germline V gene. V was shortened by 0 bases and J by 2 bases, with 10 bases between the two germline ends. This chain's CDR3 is CSVEDTGGNTEAFF. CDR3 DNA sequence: TGCAGCGTTGAAGATACGGGGGGAAACACTGAAGCTTTCTTT.

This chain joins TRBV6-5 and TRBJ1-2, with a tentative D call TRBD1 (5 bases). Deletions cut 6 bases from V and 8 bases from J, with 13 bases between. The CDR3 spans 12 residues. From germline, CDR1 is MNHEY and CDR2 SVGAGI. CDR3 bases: TGTGCCAGCAGCCACCGGGGGATCGGCTACACCTTC. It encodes CASSHRGIGYTF.

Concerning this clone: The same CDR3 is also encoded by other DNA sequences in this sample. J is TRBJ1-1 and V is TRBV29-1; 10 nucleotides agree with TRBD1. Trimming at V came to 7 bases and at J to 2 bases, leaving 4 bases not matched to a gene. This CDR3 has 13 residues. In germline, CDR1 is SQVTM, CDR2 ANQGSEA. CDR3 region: CSALTGGNTEAFF. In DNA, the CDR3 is TGCAGCGCTCTGACAGGGGGCAACACTGAAGCTTTCTTT.

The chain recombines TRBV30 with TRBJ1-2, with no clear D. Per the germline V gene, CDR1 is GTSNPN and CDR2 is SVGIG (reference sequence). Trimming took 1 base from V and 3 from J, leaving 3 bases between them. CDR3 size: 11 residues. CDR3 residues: CAWSADYGYTF. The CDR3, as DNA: TGTGCCTGGAGTGCCGACTATGGCTACACCTTC.

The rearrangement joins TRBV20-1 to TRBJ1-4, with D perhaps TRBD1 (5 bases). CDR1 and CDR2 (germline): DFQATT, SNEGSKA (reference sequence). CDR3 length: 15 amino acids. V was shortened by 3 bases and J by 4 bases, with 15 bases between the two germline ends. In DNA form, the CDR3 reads TGCAGTGCTAGTCCCCCACAGGCTTTTAATGAAAAACTGTTTTTT. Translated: CSASPPQAFNEKLFF.

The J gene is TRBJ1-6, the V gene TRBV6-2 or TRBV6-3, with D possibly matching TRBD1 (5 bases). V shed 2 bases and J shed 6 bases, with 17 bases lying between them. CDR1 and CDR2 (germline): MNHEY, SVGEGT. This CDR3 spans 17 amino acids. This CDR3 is CASSYAFRGARNSPLHF. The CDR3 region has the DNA TGTGCCAGCAGTTACGCATTTCGTGGGGCCCGTAATTCACCCCTCCACTTT.